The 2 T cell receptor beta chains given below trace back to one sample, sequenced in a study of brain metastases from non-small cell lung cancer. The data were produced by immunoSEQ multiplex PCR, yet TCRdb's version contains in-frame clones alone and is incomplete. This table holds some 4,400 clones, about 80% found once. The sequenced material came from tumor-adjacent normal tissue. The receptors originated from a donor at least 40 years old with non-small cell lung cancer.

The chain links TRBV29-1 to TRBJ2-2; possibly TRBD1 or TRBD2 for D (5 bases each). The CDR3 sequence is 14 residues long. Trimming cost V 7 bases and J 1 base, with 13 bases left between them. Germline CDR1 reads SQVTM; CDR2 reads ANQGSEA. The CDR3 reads CSAPGTGNTGELFF. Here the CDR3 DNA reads TGCAGCGCCCCCGGGACCGGGAACACCGGGGAGCTGTTTTTT.

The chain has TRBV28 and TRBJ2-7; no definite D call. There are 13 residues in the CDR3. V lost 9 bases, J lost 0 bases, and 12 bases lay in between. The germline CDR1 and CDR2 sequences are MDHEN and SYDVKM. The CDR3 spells CASVGGSSYEQYF. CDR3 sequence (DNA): TGTGCCAGTGTTGGCGGAAGCTCCTACGAGCAGTACTTC.